A selection of T cell receptor beta chains follows, all from one sample in a study of shared clonotypes between healthy human individuals. Some clones are missing from TCRdb's copy, which holds only in-frame ones; the method was immunoSEQ multiplex PCR. Seen here are fewer than 1.6 million clones, 98% observed once, and the top ten hold roughly 0.36%. The source material was naive CD4+ T cells sorted from blood. All receptors derive from a man aged 25-45 years in good health. Both conserved end residues are trimmed from each CDR3. Size is stated for part of the rows, as once, few or many counts, or as a class when the clone is expanded.

J gene | clone size | V gene | CDR3 protein
TRBJ2-5 | NA | TRBV30 | AWSLAGVRETQY
TRBJ2-2 | NA | TRBV7-8 | ASSLLPSGNTNTGELF
TRBJ1-1 | NA | TRBV18 | ASQTKLGAAGTEAF
TRBJ2-3 | NA | TRBV11-2 | ASSFISADTQY
TRBJ2-7 | NA | TRBV28 | ASSLPSLEQY
TRBJ2-2 | NA | TRBV9 | ASSVSIPSWSGGNTGELF
TRBJ2-1 | NA | TRBV4-3 | ASSPKIGTSRNEQF
TRBJ2-2 | NA | TRBV5-4 | ASSLGGQGAMVGELF
TRBJ2-3 | NA | TRBV4-1 | ASSQDRTATGDTQY
TRBJ2-7 | NA | TRBV7-2 | ASSRDRGTYEQY
TRBJ2-7 | few | TRBV5-1 | ASSAGQGAYEQY
TRBJ2-1 | once | TRBV7-9 | ASSLIVYNEQF
TRBJ1-1 | NA | TRBV30 | AWSVLTNTEAF
TRBJ2-6 | NA | TRBV21-1 | ASSRQGAHGANVLT
TRBJ2-7 | NA | TRBV5-6 | ASSGTGSSYEQY
TRBJ2-3 | NA | TRBV5-1 | ASSRTGVGTDTQY
TRBJ2-3 | NA | TRBV25-1 | ASSGEWADTQY
TRBJ1-5 | NA | TRBV28 | ASSLPRQAQNQPQH
TRBJ1-5 | NA | TRBV7-8 | ASSLVQGIGQPQH
TRBJ2-7 | NA | TRBV5-4 | ASSSKGDRERT
TRBJ2-5 | NA | TRBV20-1 | SASPLETQY
TRBJ1-3 | NA | TRBV6-5 | ASSYGWSSGNTIY
TRBJ2-1 | NA | TRBV7-8 | ASSLARIGLRDEQF
TRBJ2-4 | NA | TRBV29-1 | SVTTLAGESKNIQY
TRBJ2-7 | NA | TRBV7-8 | ASSLSRVPLEQY
TRBJ2-7 | NA | TRBV11-2 | ASSPRTLSSYEQY
TRBJ2-5 | once | TRBV2 | ASGRDPTLETQY
TRBJ2-7 | NA | TRBV5-1 | ASSPGGLAGVYEQY
TRBJ1-1 | NA | TRBV5-1 | ASSLAETGGTEAF
TRBJ2-7 | NA | TRBV5-4 | ASSLAKAAKHEQY
TRBJ2-3 | NA | TRBV18 | ASSQGRTDTQY
TRBJ2-1 | NA | TRBV5-6 | ASSPEPYPGSLNEQF
TRBJ2-3 | NA | TRBV29-1 | SVEEGLYTDTQY
TRBJ2-1 | NA | TRBV27 | ASSFRKTLADYNEQF
TRBJ1-1 | NA | TRBV29-1 | SVGSVLNTEAF
TRBJ1-5 | NA | TRBV20-1 | SAGQLGPQH
TRBJ2-7 | NA | TRBV19 | ASSISSGIFYEQY
TRBJ1-5 | NA | TRBV15 | ATSRALDQPQH
TRBJ2-1 | NA | TRBV7-3 | ASSRLAGGINEQF
TRBJ2-5 | NA | TRBV18 | ASSPPASFETQY
TRBJ2-1 | NA | TRBV29-1 | SVTVLTGGNEQF
TRBJ2-5 | NA | TRBV7-3 | ASSRWTGETQY
TRBJ2-7 | once | TRBV11-2 | ASSLYGTSGIYEQY
TRBJ2-2 | NA | TRBV6-1 | ASSVLGHTTGELF
TRBJ2-1 | NA | TRBV15 | ATSSVSGRLGEQF
TRBJ2-7 | NA | TRBV28 | ASSLSLGRDEQY
TRBJ2-7 | NA | TRBV28 | ASSFGFLSSYEQY
TRBJ2-5 | NA | TRBV29-1 | SVGSPQETQY
TRBJ1-2 | NA | TRBV7-3 | ASSLGQDRISFT
TRBJ2-1 | NA | TRBV18 | ASSPPGGGHEQF
TRBJ2-1 | NA | TRBV9 | ASSSDPYNEQF
TRBJ1-2 | NA | TRBV28 | ASSPQRGHYGYT
TRBJ2-5 | NA | TRBV29-1 | SVPSGRTQETQY
TRBJ2-5 | NA | TRBV5-1 | ASSLGTGETQY
TRBJ2-4 | NA | TRBV19 | ASSIGQVAKNIQY
TRBJ2-2 | NA | TRBV27 | ASSPRFPTYSAGELF
TRBJ1-2 | NA | TRBV4-3 | ASSQDARGQVYGYT
TRBJ2-5 | NA | TRBV11-2 | ASSLSAQAAGTQY